The 12 T cell receptor beta chains below come from one sample, sequenced in a study of shared clonotypes between healthy human individuals. Clones were sequenced by immunoSEQ multiplex PCR, and TCRdb holds only the in-frame ones, with some missing. The table lists under 1,100,000 clones, around 78% of them singletons, with 0.6% to 0.7% in the top ten. Sequenced sample: memory CD4+ T cells from PBMCs. Sample subset: CD45RA-negative fraction. Source of these receptors: a man between 18 and 35 years old in good health. Some clones in this sample may be carry-over from other donors' samples.

As for this clone: Given a far larger clone just one base away, this is likely a sequencing read error. Lacking the conserved final phenylalanine or tryptophan, this CDR3 likely reflects a read error. The V call is TRBV29-1, the J call TRBJ2-7, with 7 bases matching TRBD1. J gave up 0 bases and V 5 bases, and 4 bases lay outside the gene matches. The CDR3 consists of 13 residues. Looked up from germline, CDR1 is SQVTM and CDR2 is ANQGSEA. CDR3 residues: CSVKGQYSYEQYL. The CDR3 DNA reads TGCAGCGTTAAGGGACAGTACTCCTACGAGCAGTACCTC.

On this clone itself: A single base separates this from a much larger clone, so it may be a read error. The J gene is TRBJ2-2, the V gene TRBV5-4; 9 nucleotides agree with TRBD1. This CDR3 is 15 amino acids long. Germline V gene sequence: CDR1 SGHNT, CDR2 YYREEE (reference sequence). Germline trimming cut 4 bases from V and 4 bases from J; bases unmatched to any gene: 5. Here the CDR3 reads CASSPGTGRTGELFF. In DNA form, the CDR3 reads TGTGCCAGCAGCCCCGGGACAGGGCGCACCGGGGAGCTGTTTTTT.

The chain carries TRBV30 and TRBJ1-5, with D uncertain. The CDR3 is 16 residues long. The germline CDR1 and CDR2 sequences are GTSNPN and SVGIG (reference sequence). V lost 2 bases and J lost 11, with 25 bases in between. Written as DNA, the CDR3 is TGTGCCTGGAGTCCCCTCGGCACCGGTGCTTTCATGGCCCAGCATTTT. Translation gives CAWSPLGTGAFMAQHF.

The V call is TRBV9, the J call TRBJ2-3; D perhaps matches TRBD1 (5 bases). Germline-derived CDR1 and CDR2 are SGDLS and YYNGEE. The CDR3 is 16 amino acids. V was clipped by 4 bases and J by 2 bases, with 17 bases between them. The CDR3: CASSPHSLGHTDTQYF. In nucleotides, the CDR3 is TGTGCCAGCAGCCCCCATAGCCTAGGACACACAGATACGCAGTATTTT.

As regards this clone: The identical CDR3 is also encoded by other nucleotide sequences in the sample. V is TRBV7-8 and J is TRBJ2-3, with D hard to call. Germline V gene sequence: CDR1 SGHVS, CDR2 FQNEAQ. The CDR3 loop spans 14 amino acids. With 0 bases removed from V and 1 base from J, the gap between germline ends came to 5 bases. The CDR3 here is CASSLAGGTDTQYF. In nucleotides, the CDR3 is TGTGCCAGCAGCTTAGCCGGAGGCACAGATACGCAGTATTTT.

This chain links TRBV18 with TRBJ2-7; 7 bases map to TRBD1. CDR1 KGHSH and CDR2 LQKENI come from the germline V gene. This CDR3 contains 15 residues. The trim removed 3 bases at V and 4 bases at J, leaving 9 bases unmatched. DNA for the CDR3: TGTGCCAGCTCACCGCCAGGGACAGCGGAGTACGAGCAGTACTTC. Translation gives CASSPPGTAEYEQYF.

This clone appeared once. The chain uses TRBV28 and TRBJ2-7, with 11 bases matching TRBD1. Germline lookup yields CDR1 MDHEN and CDR2 SYDVKM. The trim removed 1 base at V and 3 bases at J, leaving 5 bases unmatched. This CDR3 comprises 16 residues. The CDR3 reads CASSLFLDRGRYEQYF. CDR3 coding DNA: TGTGCCAGCAGTTTATTCCTGGACAGGGGGCGCTACGAGCAGTACTTC. The whole variable domain, filled in from reference TRBV28 and TRBJ2-7, reads DVKVTQSSRYLVKRTGEKVFLECVQDMDHENMFWYRQDPGLGLRLIYFSYDVKMKEKGDIPEGYSVSREKKERFSLILESASTNQTSMYLCASSLFLDRGRYEQYFGPGTRLTVT.

The chain's CDR3 is CASSPQGSAVSSGNTIYF. CDR3 DNA sequence: TGCGCCAGCAGCCCCCAGGGGAGCGCCGTGAGCTCTGGAAACACCATATATTTT. The chain uses TRBV4-1 and TRBJ1-3; possibly TRBD1 for D (6 bases). CDR3 length equals 18 residues. V lost 4 bases, J lost 0 bases, and 19 bases lay in between. Germline CDR1 reads MGHRA; CDR2 reads YSYEKL.

This clone was counted only a few times. This chain joins TRBV6-5 and TRBJ1-5; no firm D call. Germline V gene sequence: CDR1 MNHEY, CDR2 SVGAGI. The length of the CDR3 is 14 residues. Trimming cost V 6 bases and J 3 bases, with 12 bases left between them. The CDR3 nucleotides are TGTGCCAGCAGCTTTGGACGGTACAATCAGCCCCAGCATTTT. Its translation: CASSFGRYNQPQHF.

This chain links TRBV28 with TRBJ2-7; D gene unclear. CDR1 is MDHEN, CDR2 SYDVKM, per germline. The CDR3 covers 11 residues. V gave up 2 bases and J gave up 5 bases, with 4 bases separating them. The CDR3 DNA sequence: TGTGCCAGCAGTTTAATCAACGAGCAGTACTTC. Protein product: CASSLINEQYF.

The genes are TRBV18 and TRBJ2-1; TRBD2 matches at 15 bases. This CDR3 region has 19 residues. J lost 5 bases, V lost 2 bases, and 10 bases had no gene match. Looked up from germline, CDR1 is KGHSH and CDR2 is LQKENI. The CDR3 region is CASSPWTSGREDRDNEQFF. The DNA for the CDR3 is TGTGCCAGCTCACCATGGACTAGCGGGAGGGAGGACCGGGACAATGAGCAGTTCTTC. The full variable domain, in which reference TRBV18 and TRBJ2-1 provide the parts outside the CDR3, is NAGVMQNPRHLVRRRGQEARLRCSPMKGHSHVYWYRQLPEEGLKFMVYLQKENIIDESGMPKERFSAEFPKEGPSILRIQQVVRGDSAAYFCASSPWTSGREDRDNEQFFGPGTRLTVL.

The sample holds one count of this clone. The CDR3 nucleotides are TGCGCCAGCAGCTCGGGTGCCGGGACAGAGACCTACGAGCAGTACTTC. Translation gives CASSSGAGTETYEQYF. This chain uses TRBV5-1 with TRBJ2-7; 7 nucleotides align to TRBD1. CDR3 length: 16 amino acids. The V gene's germline CDR1 is SGHRS and CDR2 YFSETQ. V was clipped by 3 bases and J by 2 bases; unmatched bases: 11.